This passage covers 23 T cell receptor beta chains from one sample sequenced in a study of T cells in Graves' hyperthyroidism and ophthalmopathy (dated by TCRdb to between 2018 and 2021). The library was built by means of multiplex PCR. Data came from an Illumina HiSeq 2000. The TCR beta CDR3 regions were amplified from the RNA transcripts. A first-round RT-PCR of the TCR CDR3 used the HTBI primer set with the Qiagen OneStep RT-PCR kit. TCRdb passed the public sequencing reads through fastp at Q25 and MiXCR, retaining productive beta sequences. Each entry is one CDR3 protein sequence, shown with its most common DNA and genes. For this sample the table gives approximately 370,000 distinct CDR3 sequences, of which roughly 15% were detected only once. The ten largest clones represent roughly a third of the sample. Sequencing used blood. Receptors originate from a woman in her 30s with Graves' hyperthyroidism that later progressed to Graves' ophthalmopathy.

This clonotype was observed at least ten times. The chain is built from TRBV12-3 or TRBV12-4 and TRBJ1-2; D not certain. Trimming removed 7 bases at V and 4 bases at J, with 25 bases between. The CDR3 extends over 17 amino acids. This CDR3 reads CASTQHETWEDGYGYTF. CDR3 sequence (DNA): TGTGCCAGCACTCAGCACGAGACTTGGGAGGACGGCTATGGCTACACCTTC.

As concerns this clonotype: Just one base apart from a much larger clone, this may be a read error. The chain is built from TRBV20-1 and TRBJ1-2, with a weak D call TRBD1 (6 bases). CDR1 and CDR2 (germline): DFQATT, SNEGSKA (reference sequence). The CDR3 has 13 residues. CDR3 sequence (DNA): TGCAGTGCTGGAGACAGGAGAAACTATGGCCACACCTTC. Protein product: CSAGDRRNYGHTF.

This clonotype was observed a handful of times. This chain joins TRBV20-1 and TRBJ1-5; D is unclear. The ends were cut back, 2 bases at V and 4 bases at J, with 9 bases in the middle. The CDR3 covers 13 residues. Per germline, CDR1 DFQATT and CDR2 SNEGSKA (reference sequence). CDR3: CSARFHLNQPQHF. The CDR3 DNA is TGCAGTGCTAGATTCCACCTAAATCAGCCCCAGCATTTT.

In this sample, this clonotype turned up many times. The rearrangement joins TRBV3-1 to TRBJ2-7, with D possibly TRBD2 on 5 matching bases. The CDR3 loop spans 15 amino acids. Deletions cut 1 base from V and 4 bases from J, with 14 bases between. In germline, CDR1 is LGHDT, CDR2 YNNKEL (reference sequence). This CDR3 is CASSQGILGGYEQYF. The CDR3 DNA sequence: TGTGCCAGCAGCCAAGGAATTCTCGGAGGATACGAGCAGTACTTC.

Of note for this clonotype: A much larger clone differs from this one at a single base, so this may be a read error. CDR3 DNA sequence: TGTGACAGCAGTTTAGGTCTAGCGGGGGGCCTTAGCTCCTACAATGAGCAGTTCTTC. This codes for CDSSLGLAGGLSSYNEQFF. The chain carries TRBV28 and TRBJ2-1; 11 positions agree with TRBD2. CDR1 and CDR2 from the germline V gene are MDHEN and SYDVKM. The CDR3 spans 19 residues.

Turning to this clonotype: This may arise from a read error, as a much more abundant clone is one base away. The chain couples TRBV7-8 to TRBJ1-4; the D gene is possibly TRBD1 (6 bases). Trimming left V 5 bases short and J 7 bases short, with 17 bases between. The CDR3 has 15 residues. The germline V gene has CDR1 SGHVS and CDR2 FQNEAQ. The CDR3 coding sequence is TGTGCCAGCAGCCTCTGGACAGCCGACCGTGAAAAACTGTTTTTT. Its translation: CASSLWTADREKLFF.

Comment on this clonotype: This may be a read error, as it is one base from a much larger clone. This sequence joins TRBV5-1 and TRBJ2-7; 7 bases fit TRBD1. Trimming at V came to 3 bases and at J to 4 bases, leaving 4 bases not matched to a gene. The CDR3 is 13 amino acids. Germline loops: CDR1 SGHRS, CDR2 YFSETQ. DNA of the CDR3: TGCGCCAGCAGCTCGGAACAGGGGTACGAGCAGTACTTC. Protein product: CASSSEQGYEQYF.

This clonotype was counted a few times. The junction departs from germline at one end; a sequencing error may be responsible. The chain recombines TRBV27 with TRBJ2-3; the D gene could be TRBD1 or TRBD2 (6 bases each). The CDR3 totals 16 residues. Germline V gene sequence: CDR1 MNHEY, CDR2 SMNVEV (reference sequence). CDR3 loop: CTSSPLDGGRGDTQYF. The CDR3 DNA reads TGTACCAGCTCTCCTCTGGACGGGGGCCGGGGAGATACGCAGTATTTT.

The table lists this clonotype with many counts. CDR3 sequence reads: CASSLGSGANVLTF. DNA of the CDR3: TGCGCCAGCAGCTTGGGATCTGGGGCCAACGTCCTGACTTTC. This chain joins TRBV5-1 and TRBJ2-6, with no clear D. Trimming took 0 bases from V and 1 from J, leaving 2 bases between them. This CDR3 is built from 14 residues. Per germline, CDR1 SGHRS and CDR2 YFSETQ. The full variable domain, with the rest looked up from reference TRBV5-1 and TRBJ2-6, is KAGVTQTPRYLIKTRGQQVTLSCSPISGHRSVSWYQQTPGQGLQFLFEYFSETQRNKGNFPGRFSGRQFSNSRSEMNVSTLELGDSALYLCASSLGSGANVLTFGAGSRLTVL.

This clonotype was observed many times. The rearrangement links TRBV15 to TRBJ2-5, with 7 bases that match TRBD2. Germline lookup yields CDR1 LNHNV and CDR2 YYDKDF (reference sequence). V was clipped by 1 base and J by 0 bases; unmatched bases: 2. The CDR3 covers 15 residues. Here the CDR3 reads CATSRGSGDQETQYF. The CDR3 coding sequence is TGTGCCACCAGCAGAGGGAGCGGGGACCAAGAGACCCAGTACTTC.

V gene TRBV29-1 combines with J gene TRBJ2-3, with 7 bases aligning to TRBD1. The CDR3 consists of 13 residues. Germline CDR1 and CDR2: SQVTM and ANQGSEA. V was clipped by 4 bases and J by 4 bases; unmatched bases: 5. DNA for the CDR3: TGCAGCGTTGCCAGACAGGGAGCAGATACGCAGTATTTT. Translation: CSVARQGADTQYF.

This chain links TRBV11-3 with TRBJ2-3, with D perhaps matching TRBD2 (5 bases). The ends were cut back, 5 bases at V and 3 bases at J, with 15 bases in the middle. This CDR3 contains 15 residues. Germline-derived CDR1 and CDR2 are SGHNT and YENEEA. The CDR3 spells CASSPRREGTDTQYF. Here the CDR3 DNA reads TGTGCCAGCAGCCCTCGACGGGAAGGTACAGATACGCAGTATTTT.

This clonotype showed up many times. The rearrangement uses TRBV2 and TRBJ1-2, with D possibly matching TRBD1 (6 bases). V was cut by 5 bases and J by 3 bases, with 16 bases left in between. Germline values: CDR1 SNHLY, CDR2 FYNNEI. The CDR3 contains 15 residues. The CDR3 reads CASSRGGSYDYGYTF. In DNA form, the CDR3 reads TGTGCCAGCAGTAGGGGGGGTAGTTACGACTATGGCTACACCTTC.

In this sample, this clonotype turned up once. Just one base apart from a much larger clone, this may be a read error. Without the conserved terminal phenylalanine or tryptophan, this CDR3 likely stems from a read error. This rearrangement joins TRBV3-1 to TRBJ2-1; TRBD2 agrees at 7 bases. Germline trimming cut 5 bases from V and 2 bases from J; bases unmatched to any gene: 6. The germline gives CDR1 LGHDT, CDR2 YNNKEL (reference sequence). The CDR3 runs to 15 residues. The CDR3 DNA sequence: TGTGCCAGCAGCACAGCTAGCGGCGCCTACAATGAGCAGTTCTCC. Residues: CASSTASGAYNEQFS.

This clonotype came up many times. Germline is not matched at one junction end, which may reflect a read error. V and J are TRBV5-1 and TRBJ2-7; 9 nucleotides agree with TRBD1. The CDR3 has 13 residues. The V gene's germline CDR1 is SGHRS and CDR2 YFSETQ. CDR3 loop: CASSSGQGYEQYF. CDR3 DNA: TGTGCCAGCAGCTCGGGACAGGGTTACGAGCAGTACTTC.

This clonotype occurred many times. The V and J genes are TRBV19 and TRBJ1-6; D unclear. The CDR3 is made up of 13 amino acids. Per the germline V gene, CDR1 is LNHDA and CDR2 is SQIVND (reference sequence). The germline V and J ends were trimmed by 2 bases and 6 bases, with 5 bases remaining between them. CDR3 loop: CASSISANSPLHF. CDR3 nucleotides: TGTGCCAGTAGTATATCAGCTAATTCACCCCTCCACTTT.

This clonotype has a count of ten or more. The CDR3 region is CASRGGGPIYGYTF. For the CDR3, the DNA is TGTGCCAGCAGGGGAGGGGGCCCTATCTATGGCTACACCTTC. The J gene is TRBJ1-2, the V gene TRBV6-1; 7 nucleotides line up with TRBD1. J lost 4 bases, V lost 6 bases, and 8 bases had no gene match. CDR3 length equals 14 residues. The germline gives CDR1 MNHNS, CDR2 SASEGT.

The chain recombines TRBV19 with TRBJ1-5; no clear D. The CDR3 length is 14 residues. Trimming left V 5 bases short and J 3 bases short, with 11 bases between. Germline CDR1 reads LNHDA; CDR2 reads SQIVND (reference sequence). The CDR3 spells CASSLTYPNQPQHF. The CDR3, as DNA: TGTGCCAGTAGTTTGACCTACCCCAATCAGCCCCAGCATTTT.

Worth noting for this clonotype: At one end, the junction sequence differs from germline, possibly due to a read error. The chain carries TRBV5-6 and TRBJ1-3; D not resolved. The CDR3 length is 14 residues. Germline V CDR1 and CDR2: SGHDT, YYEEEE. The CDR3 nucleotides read TGTGCCAGTAGCTTGGGCTACTCTGGAAACACCATATATTTT. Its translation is CASSLGYSGNTIYF.

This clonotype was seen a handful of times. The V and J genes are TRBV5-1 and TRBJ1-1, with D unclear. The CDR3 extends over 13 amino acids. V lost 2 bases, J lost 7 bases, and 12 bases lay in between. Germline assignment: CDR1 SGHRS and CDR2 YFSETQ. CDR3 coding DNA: TGCGCCAGCAGCTTAAGGACGGCGAATGAAGCTTTCTTT. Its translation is CASSLRTANEAFF. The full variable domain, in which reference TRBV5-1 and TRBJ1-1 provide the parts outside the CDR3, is KAGVTQTPRYLIKTRGQQVTLSCSPISGHRSVSWYQQTPGQGLQFLFEYFSETQRNKGNFPGRFSGRQFSNSRSEMNVSTLELGDSALYLCASSLRTANEAFFGQGTRLTVV.

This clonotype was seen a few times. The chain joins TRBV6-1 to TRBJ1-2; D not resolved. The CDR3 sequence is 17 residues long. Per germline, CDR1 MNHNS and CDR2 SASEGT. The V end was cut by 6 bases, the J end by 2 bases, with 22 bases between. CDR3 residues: CASSSTRGRYLNYGYTF. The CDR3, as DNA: TGTGCCAGCAGCTCTACCCGCGGACGGTACCTAAACTATGGCTACACCTTC.

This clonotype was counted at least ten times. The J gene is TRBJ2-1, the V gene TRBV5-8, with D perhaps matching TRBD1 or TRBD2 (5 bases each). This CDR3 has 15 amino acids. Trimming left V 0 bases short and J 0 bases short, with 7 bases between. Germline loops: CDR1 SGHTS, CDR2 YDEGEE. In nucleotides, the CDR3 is TGTGCCAGCAGCTTGGACGGGGCCTCCTACAATGAGCAGTTCTTC. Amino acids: CASSLDGASYNEQFF.

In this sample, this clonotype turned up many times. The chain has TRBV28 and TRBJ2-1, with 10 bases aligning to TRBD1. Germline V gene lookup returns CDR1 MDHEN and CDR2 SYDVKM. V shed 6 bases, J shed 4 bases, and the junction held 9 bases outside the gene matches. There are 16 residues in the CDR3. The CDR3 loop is CASRSDWTGGYNEQFF. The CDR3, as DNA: TGTGCCAGCAGGTCGGATTGGACAGGGGGATACAATGAGCAGTTCTTC. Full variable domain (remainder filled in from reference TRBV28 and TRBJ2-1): DVKVTQSSRYLVKRTGEKVFLECVQDMDHENMFWYRQDPGLGLRLIYFSYDVKMKEKGDIPEGYSVSREKKERFSLILESASTNQTSMYLCASRSDWTGGYNEQFFGPGTRLTVL.